Each of the 23 T cell receptor beta chains below was sequenced from the same sample in a study of blood T cell repertoires in COVID-19. Here immunoSEQ multiplex PCR was the method, and the copy in TCRdb shows in-frame clones only, minus some. Among roughly 71,000 clones listed, 84% were seen once. The sample taken for sequencing was peripheral blood. These receptor sequences come from a man between 50 and 59 years old with active COVID-19.

This chain links TRBV12-3 or TRBV12-4 with TRBJ1-5, with a tentative D call TRBD1 (5 bases). CDR3 length: 13 residues. V lost 3 bases and J lost 5, with 8 bases in between. The CDR3 region has the DNA TGTGCCAGCAGTTTGTCGGGGGATCAGCCCCAGCATTTT. Amino acid sequence: CASSLSGDQPQHF.

The chain has TRBV19 and TRBJ2-5; maybe TRBD2 (5 bases). Trimming stripped 3 bases from V and 3 bases from J, with 17 bases between. The CDR3 length is 16 residues. The germline CDR1 and CDR2 sequences are LNHDA and SQIVND (reference sequence). The CDR3 sequence: CASSIVWTRTKETQYF. CDR3 nucleotide sequence: TGTGCCAGTAGTATTGTTTGGACTCGAACCAAAGAGACCCAGTACTTC.

The V and J genes are TRBV14 and TRBJ2-6; D is possibly TRBD2 (5 bases). This CDR3 contains 17 residues. Germline V lookup: CDR1 SGHDN, CDR2 FVKESK. Trimming pared 4 bases from V and 0 bases from J, leaving 13 bases between. CDR3 residues: CASSPITDYSGANVLTF. The CDR3 DNA is TGTGCCAGCAGCCCTATCACAGACTACTCTGGGGCCAACGTCCTGACTTTC.

This clone was observed once. V and J are TRBV4-1 and TRBJ2-3; D unclear. The CDR3 contains 14 residues. Trimming stripped 5 bases from V and 5 bases from J, with 14 bases between. CDR1 is MGHRA, CDR2 YSYEKL, per germline. This chain's CDR3 is CASSFQEIEDTQYF. The CDR3 DNA is TGCGCCAGCAGCTTCCAAGAGATCGAAGATACGCAGTATTTT.

V usage is TRBV2 and J usage is TRBJ2-7; TRBD2 might be the D (5 bases). V was trimmed by 8 bases and J by 9 bases, leaving 14 bases between them. This CDR3 has 11 residues. Germline V gives CDR1 SNHLY, CDR2 FYNNEI. For the CDR3, the DNA is TGTGCCAGCCGCCAGATCGGGATGCAGTACTTC. It is translated as CASRQIGMQYF. Based on the CDR3 plus reference TRBV2 and TRBJ2-7, the full variable domain is EPEVTQTPSHQVTQMGQEVILRCVPISNHLYFYWYRQILGQKVEFLVSFYNNEISEKSEIFDDQFSVERPDGSNFTLKIRSTKLEDSAMYFCASRQIGMQYFGPGTRLTVT.

The chain recombines TRBV19 with TRBJ2-3; D ambiguous. The CDR3 contains 14 residues. The V gene's germline CDR1 is LNHDA and CDR2 SQIVND (reference sequence). Deletions cut 2 bases from V and 4 bases from J, with 10 bases between. The CDR3 sequence: CASSIMGNADTQYF. CDR3 nucleotide sequence: TGTGCCAGTAGTATAATGGGCAACGCAGATACGCAGTATTTT.

The chain has TRBV5-4 and TRBJ2-3; 10 nucleotides line up with TRBD2. Trimming at V came to 5 bases and at J to 2 bases, leaving 11 bases not matched to a gene. Germline V CDR1 and CDR2: SGHNT, YYREEE (reference sequence). The CDR3 totals 17 residues. The DNA of the CDR3 is TGTGCCAGCAGTTTTGGCGGTAGCGGGGGGCTCACAGATACGCAGTATTTT. Translation: CASSFGGSGGLTDTQYF.

This clone came up a few times. J is TRBJ1-5 and V is TRBV19; the D gene is possibly TRBD1 (5 bases). Germline V gene lookup returns CDR1 LNHDA and CDR2 SQIVND (reference sequence). V was pared by 8 bases and J by 2 bases, with 16 bases between. The CDR3 length is 15 residues. Written as DNA, the CDR3 is TGTGCCAGTGCCCCAGGGCAGGGCCGCAATCAGCCCCAGCATTTT. Residues: CASAPGQGRNQPQHF.

The rearrangement links TRBV5-5 to TRBJ1-3; TRBD1 matches 8 bases. The germline V gene encodes CDR1 SGHKS and CDR2 YYEKEE (reference sequence). The CDR3 covers 15 residues. V lost 2 bases and J lost 0; bases outside the gene matches: 1. The CDR3 DNA sequence: TGTGCCAGCAGCTTAGACAGGGGCTCTGGAAACACCATATATTTT. It is translated as CASSLDRGSGNTIYF.

The V and J genes are TRBV19 and TRBJ1-3, with unresolved D. CDR1 and CDR2 (germline): LNHDA, SQIVND (reference sequence). The CDR3 contains 16 residues. Trimming stripped 5 bases from V and 2 bases from J, with 16 bases between. CDR3 protein: CASSPFETTAGNTIYF. The CDR3 DNA reads TGTGCCAGTAGTCCTTTTGAGACAACTGCTGGAAACACCATATATTTT.

V is TRBV19 and J is TRBJ1-2, with TRBD1 matching over 8 bases. J lost 6 bases, V lost 5 bases, and 8 bases had no gene match. CDR1 and CDR2 (germline): LNHDA, SQIVND (reference sequence). CDR3 length equals 14 residues. CDR3 in DNA: TGTGCCAGTAGTTTTTACGACAGGGGAGATGGCTACACCTTC. This encodes CASSFYDRGDGYTF. Full variable domain (rest looked up from reference TRBV19 and TRBJ1-2): DGGITQSPKYLFRKEGQNVTLSCEQNLNHDAMYWYRQDPGQGLRLIYYSQIVNDFQKGDIAEGYSVSREKKESFPLTVTSAQKNPTAFYLCASSFYDRGDGYTFGSGTRLTVV.

This rearrangement joins TRBV25-1 to TRBJ2-2; 7 nucleotides match TRBD1. The V gene's germline CDR1 is MGHDK and CDR2 SYGVNS. Trimming cost V 7 bases and J 4 bases; bases outside gene matches: 9. This CDR3 comprises 15 residues. Written as DNA, the CDR3 is TGTGCCAGCAACCTAGGGACAGCGCGCACCGGGGAGCTGTTTTTT. Protein sequence: CASNLGTARTGELFF.

This clone turned up a few times. DNA for the CDR3: TGTGCTAGTGGGATGGACAGTCCCTACGAGCAGTACTTC. Translated, it gives CASGMDSPYEQYF. The V and J genes are TRBV12-5 and TRBJ2-7; D might be TRBD1 (6 bases). V was shortened by 6 bases and J by 2 bases, with 11 bases between the two germline ends. Germline assignment: CDR1 LGHNT and CDR2 FRNRAP. The CDR3 totals 13 residues.

The rearrangement links TRBV7-9 to TRBJ2-7; 8 nucleotides agree with TRBD1. Per germline, CDR1 SEHNR and CDR2 FQNEAQ (reference sequence). The V and J ends lost 4 bases and 1 base, in that order; junction bases with no gene match: 6. The CDR3 contains 15 residues. CDR3 region: CASSYRGEPSYEQYF. The CDR3 nucleotides read TGTGCCAGCAGCTACAGGGGGGAGCCATCCTACGAGCAGTACTTC. The full variable domain, with the rest looked up from reference TRBV7-9 and TRBJ2-7, is DTGVSQNPRHKITKRGQNVTFRCDPISEHNRLYWYRQTLGQGPEFLTYFQNEAQLEKSRLLSDRFSAERPKGSFSTLEIQRTEQGDSAMYLCASSYRGEPSYEQYFGPGTRLTVT.

This rearrangement joins TRBV5-6 to TRBJ2-3, with 7 bases aligning to TRBD1. Per germline, CDR1 SGHDT and CDR2 YYEEEE. The CDR3 totals 15 residues. V lost 5 bases, J lost 3 bases, and 9 bases stayed unmatched. CDR3 residues: CASSLGQTITDTQYF. The CDR3 region has the DNA TGTGCCAGCAGTCTGGGACAGACGATTACAGATACGCAGTATTTT.

The chain is built from TRBV7-2 and TRBJ2-2; D perhaps matches TRBD1 (6 bases). Trimming left V 5 bases short and J 6 bases short, with 13 bases between. This CDR3 has 14 amino acids. Germline V gene lookup returns CDR1 SGHTA and CDR2 FQGNSA. Written as DNA, the CDR3 is TGTGCCAGCAGCGTCCTACAGGGTGCCGGGGAGCTGTTTTTT. This codes for CASSVLQGAGELFF.

The V gene is TRBV6-2 or TRBV6-3, the J gene TRBJ1-3; weak D call: TRBD1 (6 bases). The CDR3 has 16 residues. The ends were cut back, 6 bases at V and 0 bases at J, with 15 bases in the middle. Germline V gene data show CDR1 as MNHEY and CDR2 as SVGEGT. CDR3 sequence (DNA): TGTGCCAGCAGCCCAGCGACAGGACACTCTGGAAACACCATATATTTT. It is translated as CASSPATGHSGNTIYF.

As DNA, the CDR3 is TGTGCCAGCAGCGTGGATACGGACTACACCCCGGATACGCAGTATTTT. As protein: CASSVDTDYTPDTQYF. The chain links TRBV9 to TRBJ2-3, with a tentative D call TRBD2 (6 bases). This CDR3 has 16 residues. Trimming shortened V by 2 bases and J by 6 bases, and 19 bases separated the two germline ends. The germline gives CDR1 SGDLS, CDR2 YYNGEE.

V gene TRBV2 combines with J gene TRBJ1-6, with TRBD1 identical over 7 bases. V dropped 8 bases and J dropped 7; count of bases not matched to a gene: 5. Looked up from germline, CDR1 is SNHLY and CDR2 is FYNNEI. This CDR3 is 13 amino acids long. As DNA, the CDR3 is TGTGCCAGCGGGGGGACAGTCAATTCACCCCTCCACTTT. Its protein is CASGGTVNSPLHF.

The V gene is TRBV9, the J gene TRBJ1-4; weak D call: TRBD1 (5 bases). V was pared by 0 bases and J by 3 bases, with 9 bases between. Germline V lookup: CDR1 SGDLS, CDR2 YYNGEE. CDR3 length: 15 residues. The DNA for the CDR3 is TGTGCCAGCAGCGTAGATGCGGGGGCTAATGAAAAACTGTTTTTT. Amino acids: CASSVDAGANEKLFF.

The chain links TRBV5-1 to TRBJ2-5; 11 bases align to TRBD1. Germline V gene lookup returns CDR1 SGHRS and CDR2 YFSETQ. Trimming at V came to 0 bases and at J to 9 bases, leaving 7 bases not matched to a gene. The length of the CDR3 is 15 residues. CDR3 sequence: CASSLEGQGVDSQYF. For the CDR3, the DNA is TGCGCCAGCAGCTTGGAGGGACAGGGGGTCGACTCCCAGTACTTC.

The V and J genes are TRBV11-2 and TRBJ2-1; 8 bases line up with TRBD2. The germline V gene encodes CDR1 SGHAT and CDR2 FQNNGV. The CDR3 loop spans 17 amino acids. The trim removed 5 bases at V and 0 bases at J, leaving 9 bases unmatched. The CDR3 nucleotides read TGTGCCAGCAGCCCAACCTTAGCGGGATACTCCTACAATGAGCAGTTCTTC. Encoded protein: CASSPTLAGYSYNEQFF.

The V call is TRBV24-1, the J call TRBJ2-1, with a tentative D call TRBD1 (6 bases). Germline-derived CDR1 and CDR2 are KGHDR and SFDVKD. The V end lost 7 bases, the J end lost 11 bases, and 17 bases lay between the germline ends. The CDR3 is 13 residues long. CDR3 sequence: CATSSINRDKQFF. The CDR3 DNA follows: TGTGCCACCAGCTCTATCAACCGGGACAAGCAGTTCTTC.